This T cell receptor (beta chain) was sequenced in a study of T cell responses to AZD1222 COVID-19 vaccine. Study findings and constraints: Donor demographics were predominantly white British with a female majority; clonal diversity may be underestimated.

The CDR3 length is 15 residues. CDR1 MNHEY and CDR2 SVGEGT come from the germline V gene. V was trimmed by 2 bases and J by 8 bases, leaving 15 bases between them. For this clone: Its antigen is unknown.

Data came from immunoSEQ multiplex PCR; TCRdb stores just in-frame clones and leaves some out. The sample consists of approximately 96,000 clones, around 84% of them appearing once. This chain uses TRBV6-2 or TRBV6-3 with TRBJ2-2; D unresolved. The starting material was peripheral blood, obtained 28 days after the second AZD1222 dose. This TCR was sampled from an adult who received the AZD1222 COVID-19 vaccine. For the CDR3, the DNA is TGTGCCAGCAGTTACCAGCTACTCCTAGGGGGGGAGCTGTTTTTT. Residues: CASSYQLLLGGELFF.